Included here is one T cell receptor beta chain sequence, with context. This clone's antigen is unknown. Per-base qualities were not stored, and no clone one base away is much larger. TCRbeta CDR3 regions were amplified from genomic DNA using the immunoSEQ Assay, a bias-controlled multiplex PCR. Concerning the study's data processing: The number of nucleated cells in each sample was estimated by amplification of reference gene primers within the assay. To quantify the absolute abundance of each unique TCRbeta CDR3 rearrangement, sequence reads were collapsed and filtered. For each sample, productive Simpson clonality was calculated as the square root of Simpson's diversity index over productive rearrangements. Imported from immuneACCESS, the table was reduced by TCRdb to in-frame sequences with V and J called. These copies leave out some clones; in studies compared against another copy, an unresolved V gene accounts for under half, and the cause of the remainder is not known. Clone size and the V and J calls come from that table; the DNA yielded D and trimming. A total of fewer than 350,000 clones appear in this sample, more than 80% of them only once. About 4% of the sample comes from the top ten.

Enrolling through a virtual design, the prospective study's participants ranged in age from roughly 18 to 90 years and lived across roughly 24 United States geographic areas. To assign participants to cohorts, the prospective study relied on clinical history that participants themselves reported in a screening survey and a study questionnaire. Each participant in the prospective study had whole blood, serum and a nasopharyngeal or oropharyngeal swab collected by mobile phlebotomists. Additional blood draws and questionnaires over an approximately 2-month period could optionally be provided by prospective study participants. Before DNA extraction, prospective study blood samples were shipped either frozen or at room temperature. The sample belongs to a study of blood T cell repertoires in COVID-19 (dated by TCRdb to the early 2020s). For the study in its entirety: Collaborator samples came from the United States, Italy and Spain and covered acute and convalescent phases of COVID-19. The repertoires were released in a freely available public database intended as a resource for research on the immune response to SARS-CoV-2. The sample metadata nearly always contained a de-identified subject ID, COVID-19 status, age in years and sex. Deeply sampled blood TCRbeta repertoires from subjects exposed to, actively infected with, or recovered from COVID-19 were included in the dataset. Where HLA class I and class II types were available, the types were taken from metadata supplied by the sample provider, not from assay-based typing. Samples came from the ongoing ImmuneRACE study (first 160 participants) plus 1,254 subjects from 6 global collaborators. The material from the prospective study consisted of cDNA or gDNA derived from T cells, B-cell-depleted T cells, or PBMCs.

The full study reports these points: Clinical and demographic metadata were provided uncurated, with the amount varying by source and participant.

V and J lose 5 bases and 4 bases, and a span of 15 bases separates them. The germline V gene provides CDR1 SGHRS and CDR2 YFSETQ. The CDR3 runs 15 residues from the cysteine to the phenylalanine. The only DNA kept is the CDR3, 45 bases in frame from the first base. Rearrangement joined TRBV5-1 to TRBJ1-4; tentative D gene TRBD1, with 5 bases matching. The sequence came from a woman in her twenties or thirties with acute COVID-19. Material for sequencing was PBMCs or T cells enriched from blood (not recorded which). The DNA sequence is as follows: TGCGCCAGCAGGGTTCTGGCAGGGTATAATGAAAAACTGTTTTTT. This is translated as CASRVLAGYNEKLFF.